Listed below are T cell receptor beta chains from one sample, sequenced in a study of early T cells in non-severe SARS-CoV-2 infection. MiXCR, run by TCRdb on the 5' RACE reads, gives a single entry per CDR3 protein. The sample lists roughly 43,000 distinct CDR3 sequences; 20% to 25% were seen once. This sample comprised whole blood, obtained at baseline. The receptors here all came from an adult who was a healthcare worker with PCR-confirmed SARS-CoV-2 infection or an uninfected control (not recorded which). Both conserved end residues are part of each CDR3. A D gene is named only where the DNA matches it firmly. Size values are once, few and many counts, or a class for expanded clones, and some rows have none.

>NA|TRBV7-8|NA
CASSLGNEKLFF
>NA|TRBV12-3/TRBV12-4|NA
CASSPMDGGIYSNQPQHF
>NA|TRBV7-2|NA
CASSPLYEQYF
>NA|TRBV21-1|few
CASEGQRTDTQYF
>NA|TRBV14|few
CASSLQGNNQPQHF
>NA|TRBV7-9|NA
CASSVGTSGNTIYF
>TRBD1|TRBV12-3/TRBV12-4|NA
CASSLGVDRAYEQYF
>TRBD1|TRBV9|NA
CASSARTGIDPTDTQYF
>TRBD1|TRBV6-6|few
CASSYSAGGQPQHF
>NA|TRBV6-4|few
CASSQHYSNQPQHF
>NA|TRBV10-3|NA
CAAGPQPGNTIYF
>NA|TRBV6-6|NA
CASSPMGAQTDTQYF
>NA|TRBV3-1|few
CASTSLGGYTEAFF
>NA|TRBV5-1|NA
CASSAGTEQYF
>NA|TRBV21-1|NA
CASSTGYFTETQYF
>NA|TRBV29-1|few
CSVEVLNFQETQYF
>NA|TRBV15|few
CATSRVVGRAVEQYF
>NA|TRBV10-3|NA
CAITPGTYGYTF
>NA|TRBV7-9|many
CASSLEASTYGYTF
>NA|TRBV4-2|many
CASSQGAPSTDTQYF
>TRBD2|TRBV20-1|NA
CSARAWTSGGRYEQYF
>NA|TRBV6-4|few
CASSNLAGGGELFF
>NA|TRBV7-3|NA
CASSLLPGTEAFF
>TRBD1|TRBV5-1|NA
CASSRDTGESYEQYF
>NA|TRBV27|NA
CASSLSRLKNIQYF
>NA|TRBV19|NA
CASSPRGDRSSGNTIYF
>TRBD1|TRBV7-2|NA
CASSRDRATYEQYF
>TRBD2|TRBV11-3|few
CASSLTHLAGENTDTQYF
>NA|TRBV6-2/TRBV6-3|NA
CASSTRGPGANYGYTF
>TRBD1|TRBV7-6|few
CASSLRTGQRTGELFF
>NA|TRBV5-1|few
CASSPGTDAEKLFF
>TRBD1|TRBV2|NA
CATSGTAVYEQYF
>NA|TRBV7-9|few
CASSLGGPYEQYF
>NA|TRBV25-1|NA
CASSGIGTHEQYF
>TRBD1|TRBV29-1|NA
CSVGTGTGNTDTQYF
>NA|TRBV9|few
CASSVLGNTEAFF
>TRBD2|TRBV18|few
CASSPGASGDNEQFF
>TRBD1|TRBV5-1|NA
CASSSGQMNTGDLFF
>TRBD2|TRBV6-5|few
CASKGLAALDTQYF
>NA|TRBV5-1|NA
CASSFQGTYEQYF
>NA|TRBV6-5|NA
CASQRTDTYEQYF
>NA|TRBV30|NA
CAWSDQAYEQYF
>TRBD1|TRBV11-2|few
CASRHGQGLGPYEQYF
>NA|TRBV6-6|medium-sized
CASSYGDNQETQYF
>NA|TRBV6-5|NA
CASSRGGELFF
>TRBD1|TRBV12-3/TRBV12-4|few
CASGWGQSQETQYF
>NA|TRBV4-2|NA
CASSGGRVRGYTF
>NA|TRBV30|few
CAWSGGPGELFF
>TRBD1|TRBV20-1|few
CSARLSGGGQPQHF
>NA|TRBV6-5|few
CASRNPGAGETQYF
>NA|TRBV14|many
CASSQAGYEQFF
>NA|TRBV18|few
CASSPGGKNEKLFF
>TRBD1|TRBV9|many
CASSVEPGGLNTEAFF
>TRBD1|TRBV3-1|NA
CASSQVQGAGEAFF
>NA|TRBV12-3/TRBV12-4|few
CASILGGTDTQYF
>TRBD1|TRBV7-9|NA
CASSSHQGAGGYTF
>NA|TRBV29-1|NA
CSVAGDFNTEAFF
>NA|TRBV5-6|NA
CASSASVNYGYTF
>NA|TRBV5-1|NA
CASSLSRLSTDTQYF